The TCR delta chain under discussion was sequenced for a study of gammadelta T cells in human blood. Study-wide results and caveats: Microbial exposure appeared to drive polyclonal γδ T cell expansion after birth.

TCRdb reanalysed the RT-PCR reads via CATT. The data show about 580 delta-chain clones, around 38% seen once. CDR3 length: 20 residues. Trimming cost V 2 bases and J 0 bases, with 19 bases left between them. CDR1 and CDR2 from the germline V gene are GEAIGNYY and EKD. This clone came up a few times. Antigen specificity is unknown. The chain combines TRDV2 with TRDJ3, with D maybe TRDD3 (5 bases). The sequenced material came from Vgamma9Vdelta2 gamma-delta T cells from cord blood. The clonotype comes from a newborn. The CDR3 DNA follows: TGTGCCTGTGACAGGATCGCCGGGGGGCGAAGCTCCTGGGACACCCGACAGATGTTTTTC. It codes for CACDRIAGGRSSWDTRQMFF.